This T cell receptor beta chain was documented in a study of T cells in localized non-small cell lung cancer. Assay: immunoSEQ multiplex PCR; the TCRdb copy retains only in-frame clones and omits some. Of approximately 140,000 clones detected, roughly 90% appear once; the ten largest clones hold roughly 1.8%. This clone was picked up one time. The source material was peripheral blood, sampled before any cancer treatment. This clonotype originated in a female donor of 60 years or more with stage I lung adenocarcinoma.

The CDR3 reads CASSLLWAQYF. The CDR3 nucleotides read TGTGCCAGCAGCTTGTTGTGGGCCCAGTACTTC. The V gene is TRBV5-8, the J gene TRBJ2-5; D is ambiguous. This CDR3 region has 11 residues. Germline assignment: CDR1 SGHTS and CDR2 YDEGEE. Trimming took off 1 base at V and 9 bases at J, with 7 bases between the two ends.